The TCR beta chain under discussion was sequenced for a study of control samples from healthy donors and cancer patients. Generated by immunoSEQ multiplex PCR, the TCRdb table keeps only in-frame clones and is missing some. The table lists roughly 120,000 clones, more than 70% of them singletons. V was trimmed by 4 bases and J by 8 bases, leaving 11 bases between them. The CDR3 spans 12 residues. Germline CDR1 is SGDLS and CDR2 is YYNGEE. This TCR was recovered from a man aged 35 to 55 in good health. The chain links TRBV9 to TRBJ2-3; D may match TRBD1 or TRBD2 (5 bases each). The sequenced sample was blood. CDR3 DNA sequence: TGTGCCAGCAGCCTCGCTGGGGGTACGCAGTATTTT. It yields the protein CASSLAGGTQYF.